This TCR beta chain was sequenced in a study of metastatic and nonmetastatic thyroid tumors. The wider study: Repertoire comparisons spanned blood and tumor or nodule tissue from malignant and benign thyroid patients.

CDR3 length: 16 amino acids. Germline assignment: CDR1 DFQATT and CDR2 SNEGSKA (reference sequence). The germline V and J ends were trimmed by 0 bases and 7 bases, with 19 bases remaining between them. Study results and limitations: In both blood and tumor samples, TCR beta diversity was reported significantly higher for malignant than benign nodules.

No treatment had been given to any patient before thyroid surgery. As originally analysed: Building a distant-metastasis classifier for papillary thyroid cancer drew on CDR3 differences across clinicopathological groups. Using MiXCR, TCRdb re-called clones from the PCR reads. What appears here as the V and J calls and clone size reflects TCRdb's work, not the paper's. This sample has tens of thousands of clones, with 20% found just once. This clone was counted at least ten times. The antigen remains undetermined. The sequence derives from a female donor with papillary thyroid cancer or a benign thyroid nodule (not recorded which). Some clones in this sample may be carry-over from other donors' samples. The chain is built from TRBV20-1 and TRBJ2-1; D not resolved. Sequenced input: blood. The CDR3 bases are TGCAGTGCTAGAGATTTCACGGAGAGGCAGACGAATGAGCAGTTCTTC. This encodes CSARDFTERQTNEQFF.